The T cell receptor beta chain described here comes from a study of beta chain features in type 1 diabetes. Across the study: Cell yields, age and gender were similar between patients and healthy donors. The study, taken as a whole, reports: Insertion counts at VDJ junctions were lower in type 1 diabetes patients, who also showed more deletions there.

TCRB transcripts that were expressed got sequenced, as all of the isolated RNA had been reverse transcribed. Data came from immunoSEQ multiplex PCR; TCRdb stores just in-frame clones and leaves some out. Here the sample spans fewer than 150,000 clones, 6.9% being singletons. This clone came up many times. Its specificity is not known. CDR3 size: 15 residues. Germline V gene sequence: CDR1 SGHRS, CDR2 YFSETQ. V lost 4 bases and J lost 3; bases outside the gene matches: 6. This sequence joins TRBV5-1 and TRBJ2-1; 8 bases fit TRBD2. The receptor's source is a woman aged 25 to 39 in good health. The specimen was central memory CD4+ T cells from blood. The CDR3 DNA reads as TGCGCCAGCAGCCCGGGAGGGATAATCTACAATGAGCAGTTCTTC. Amino acid sequence: CASSPGGIIYNEQFF.